The rows below give T cell receptor beta chains drawn from one sample of a study of T cells in tumors after PD-1 blockade. The data were produced by immunoSEQ multiplex PCR, yet TCRdb's version contains in-frame clones alone and is incomplete. The sample has almost 8,500 clones; roughly 62% are singletons. The sequencing here drew on tumor tissue, taken after anti-PD-1 treatment. Receptor source: a human donor with basal cell carcinoma. The CDR3 runs from the conserved cysteine through the conserved F or W. D genes are given only for firm matches. The size of a clone is reported for some rows only, either as once, few or many, or as a class for expanded clones.

J: TRBJ2-5
D: -
size: few
length: 13
V: TRBV11-3
DNA: TGTGCCAGCAGCTTAGACTGGCGAGAGACCCAGTACTTC
CDR3: CASSLDWRETQYF

J: TRBJ2-7
D: TRBD1
size: -
length: 15
V: TRBV5-1
DNA: TGCGCCAGCAGCTCTACAACAGGGGGCGGGTGGGAGCAGTACTTC
CDR3: CASSSTTGGGWEQYF

J: TRBJ1-1
D: -
size: few
length: 11
V: TRBV28
DNA: TGTGCCAGCAGTTTGTCAGGGGACGATTTCTTT
CDR3: CASSLSGDDFF

J: TRBJ2-7
D: -
size: hyperexpanded
length: 14
V: TRBV19
DNA: TGTGCCAGTAGTATCGGCGGTAGCTCCTACGAGCAGTACTTC
CDR3: CASSIGGSSYEQYF

J: TRBJ2-1
D: TRBD1
size: -
length: 15
V: TRBV7-6
DNA: TGTGCCAGCAGCTCAGGGACAGGGTACTACAATGAGCAGTTCTTC
CDR3: CASSSGTGYYNEQFF

J: TRBJ2-5
D: -
size: -
length: 15
V: TRBV5-6
DNA: TGTGCCAGCAGTATCGGGTGGGGGGCCGGGGAGACCCAGTACTTC
CDR3: CASSIGWGAGETQYF

J: TRBJ1-5
D: -
size: -
length: 15
V: TRBV5-5
DNA: TGTGCCAGCAGCTTGGGACTATATAGCAATCAGCCCCAGCATTTT
CDR3: CASSLGLYSNQPQHF

J: TRBJ2-4
D: TRBD2
size: -
length: 16
V: TRBV27
DNA: TGTGCCAGCAGTCCTAGCGGGGGGTTAGCCAAAAACATTCAGTACTTC
CDR3: CASSPSGGLAKNIQYF

J: TRBJ1-5
D: -
size: -
length: 17
V: TRBV5-6
DNA: TGTGCCAGCAGCTTGGAGGGGGGGACCTTTAGCAATCAGCCCCAGCATTTT
CDR3: CASSLEGGTFSNQPQHF

J: TRBJ1-1
D: TRBD1
size: -
length: 13
V: TRBV29-1
DNA: TGCAGCGTTGGGGGGACAGGAGGGACTGAAGCTTTCTTT
CDR3: CSVGGTGGTEAFF

J: TRBJ2-3
D: -
size: once
length: 13
V: TRBV2
DNA: TGTGCCAGCAGTGAGTTCAGGGGAGATACGCAGTATTTT
CDR3: CASSEFRGDTQYF

J: TRBJ2-1
D: -
size: -
length: 16
V: TRBV5-1
DNA: TGCGCCAGCAGCTTGGGGGAGGCCCACTCCTACAATGAGCAGTTCTTC
CDR3: CASSLGEAHSYNEQFF

J: TRBJ2-1
D: TRBD2
size: once
length: 17
V: TRBV9
DNA: TGTGCCAGCAGCGTACTGCCTAGCGGGGGGGTGTACAATGAGCAGTTCTTC
CDR3: CASSVLPSGGVYNEQFF

J: TRBJ2-2
D: -
size: -
length: 15
V: TRBV25-1
DNA: TGTGCCAGCAGTGAATATTGGGTCCCCACCGGGGAGCTGTTTTTT
CDR3: CASSEYWVPTGELFF

J: TRBJ2-4
D: -
size: -
length: 15
V: TRBV3-1/TRBV3-2
DNA: TGTGCCAGCAGCCAAGATGGGGGGCTTGGGGACATTCAGTACTTC
CDR3: CASSQDGGLGDIQYF

J: TRBJ2-2
D: -
size: medium-sized
length: 13
V: TRBV10-3
DNA: TGTGCCATCCAGGAGGGGAACACCGGGGAGCTGTTTTTT
CDR3: CAIQEGNTGELFF